This T cell receptor beta chain was recorded in a study of early T cells in non-severe SARS-CoV-2 infection listed by TCRdb under 2021. The study in broad terms: TCR sequencing used bulk RNA from unsorted whole blood, so alpha and beta chains could not be paired. Study-wide conclusions, independent of this receptor: VDJdb matching was skewed toward anti-spike CD8 responses and likely underestimated virus-specific expansions, missing private and CD4 specificities.

A case-control design nested within a healthcare worker cohort in London, UK, was used, with weekly nasopharyngeal swab PCR tests and blood sampling performed. Healthcare workers were recruited during the week of the UK lockdown, between 23 and 31 March 2020, and followed weekly for up to about 16 weeks. Receptor libraries were prepared by 5' RACE. Data came from a NextSeq 500. The TCR library protocol attached unique molecular identifiers to individual cDNA molecules to correct for sequencing error and PCR bias. TCR alpha and beta chains were both sequenced, and the abundances of alpha and beta sequences in each sample were closely correlated with each other. In the original analysis: V gene, J gene and CDR3 annotation of TCR sequences was performed with Decombinator V4. Expanded TCRs were defined as changing significantly between any two time points under a Poisson model with p below 0.0001. TCR abundances were normalised to the total number of TCRs sequenced per sample and were expressed as counts per million. VDJdb, accessed 1 November 2021, was searched for CMV, EBV and SARS-CoV-2 annotated TCRs, excluding TCRs annotated for multiple antigens. TCRdb applied fastp at Q25 and MiXCR to the public reads, then kept only in-frame beta chains. Each CDR3 protein appears once, grouped with its most common genes and DNA. TCRdb, not the original authors, processed these V and J calls. The sample table shows around 78,000 distinct CDR3 sequences, and about 9.4% are seen once. About 7.1% of the sample is in the top ten clones.

As for this clonotype: Its antigen target is currently unknown. No clone much larger than this one lies a single base away; base qualities are absent.

The specimen was whole blood, collected at baseline. This sequence was found in an adult who was a healthcare worker with PCR-confirmed SARS-CoV-2 infection or an uninfected control (not recorded which).

The DNA reads as follows: TGTGCCAGCAGCTATAATCGTAATGAGCAGTTCTTC. The encoded protein is CASSYNRNEQFF. The V and J genes are TRBV7-8 and TRBJ2-1, with the D gene not clear enough to name. Taken from cysteine to phenylalanine, the CDR3 has 12 residues. Left in the record is the CDR3 DNA by itself, 36 bases read in frame from the first base. A distance of 8 bases separates the germline ends of V and J, which lose 4 bases and 7 bases respectively. For CDR1 and CDR2, the germline V gene lists SGHVS and FQNEAQ.